This entry concerns a single T cell receptor (beta chain). The antigen remains undetermined. Each CDR3 protein gets one entry after TCRdb re-called the reads with MiXCR. The table records fewer than 850,000 distinct CDR3 sequences, almost 30% of them present only once. The data were taken from a study of T cell repertoires in cytomegalovirus infection. V was pared by 6 bases and J by 9 bases, with 2 bases of the junction left unmatched. This CDR3 has 12 amino acids. The source of this sequence is a human donor in good health (CMV status not recorded). Some clones in this sample may be carry-over from other donors' samples. This rearrangement joins TRBV12-3 or TRBV12-4 to TRBJ2-1, with 10 bases lining up with TRBD2. Material: cultured CD8+ T cells from PBMCs, obtained from culture after CMV antigen stimulation. The CDR3 spells CASRVAGGEQFF. CDR3 nucleotides: TGTGCCAGCAGGGTAGCGGGAGGTGAGCAGTTCTTC.